This T cell receptor (beta chain) was sequenced for a study of T cell responses to AZD1222 COVID-19 vaccine. This clone was observed a single time. Its target is unknown. The CDR3 runs to 15 residues. Trimming removed 5 bases from V and 5 bases from J; junction bases left unmatched: 4. CDR1 is SGHTA and CDR2 is FQGTGA in the germline V gene. Study-level findings and limits: A reported finding is that nearly half of spike-specific TCRs target unmutated variant regions. Baseline testing showed seropositivity in only six AZD1222 recipients. Once two AZD1222 doses were given, Spike-specific TCR breadth and depth went up. Clonal diversity may have been underestimated in mostly white British donors.

This table comes from immunoSEQ multiplex PCR, and its TCRdb copy is limited to in-frame clones, with some not included. The profile covers roughly 93,000 clones, with 90% appearing a single time and under 30% taken by the ten largest. The clonotype comes from an adult in good health. J is TRBJ2-5 and V is TRBV7-3, with TRBD2 matching over 14 bases. Here the sequenced sample was peripheral blood, taken on day 0 of AZD1222 vaccination. The CDR3 region has the DNA TGTGCCAGCAGCCCCGGACTAGCGGGAGGTGAGACCCAGTACTTC. Translating gives CASSPGLAGGETQYF.